Listed below are T cell receptor beta chains from one sample, sequenced in a study of T-cell reconstitution after alpha-beta-depleted transplantation in children. TCRdb re-analysed the PCR reads in MiXCR, keeping a single row per CDR3 protein. The table lists about 250,000 distinct CDR3 sequences, under 30% of them singletons. Sequences were derived from PBMCs, mostly from graft donor cells, sampled 360 days after TCRalphabeta/CD19-depleted stem cell transplant. The origin of the receptors is a female patient between 2 and 15 years old who had a stem cell transplant for congenital amegakaryocytic thrombocytopenia, so the T cells may come from the graft donor. Each CDR3 is given with its conserved first and last residue. D genes are given only for firm matches. Not every row has a clone size; where given, it reads once, few, many or a size class.

DNA | CDR3 | D | size | J | V
TGTGCCAGCAGTTTATCCCCATGGCGGCAGGGAGGTCCCTCTGGGGCCAACGTCCTGACTTTC | CASSLSPWRQGGPSGANVLTF | - | few | TRBJ2-6 | TRBV28
TGTGCCAGCAGCTTAAGGGGCAGCAGTACTAGCACAGATACGCAGTATTTT | CASSLRGSSTSTDTQYF | - | - | TRBJ2-3 | TRBV11-2
TGTGCCGGCCGCCGACTAGCGGGAGCACTCAATGAGCAGTTCTTC | CAGRRLAGALNEQFF | TRBD2 | - | TRBJ2-1 | TRBV30
TGTGCCAGCAGTTCCATGGGCGGTTCCAGGGAGTTCTTC | CASSSMGGSREFF | - | - | TRBJ2-1 | TRBV6-5
TGTGCCAGTAGTATGACTACCGCCAATGAGCAGTTCTTC | CASSMTTANEQFF | - | many | TRBJ2-1 | TRBV19
TGCGCCAGCAGCCAAGATGAGCAACTAGCGGGAGTATCGAGGCTCTACGAGCAGTACTTC | CASSQDEQLAGVSRLYEQYF | TRBD2 | few | TRBJ2-7 | TRBV4-3
TGTGCCAGCAGTTACTCAGGAGCCTACTACAATGAGCAGTTCTTC | CASSYSGAYYNEQFF | - | - | TRBJ2-1 | TRBV6-2/TRBV6-3
TGCGCCAGCAGCCATTGGCCCGCTTGGGACTCTGGAAACACCATATATTTT | CASSHWPAWDSGNTIYF | - | few | TRBJ1-3 | TRBV5-1
TGTGCCAGCAGTGTTAGCGGGGGGGCCGTCAATGAGCAGTTCTTC | CASSVSGGAVNEQFF | TRBD2 | - | TRBJ2-1 | TRBV25-1
TGTGCCAGCAGCCCGCTTGACAGGGTCCCCTGGGAGCTGTTTTTT | CASSPLDRVPWELFF | TRBD1 | - | TRBJ2-2 | TRBV28
TGTGCCACCAGTGATGACAGCCATACGCAGTATTTT | CATSDDSHTQYF | - | - | TRBJ2-3 | TRBV24-1
TGTGCCAGCAGTCGGGGACAGGGGATAGAAAACACCATATATTTT | CASSRGQGIENTIYF | TRBD1 | few | TRBJ1-3 | TRBV6-1
TGTGCCAGCAGCTTGATGGGACAGGAAAAACTGTTTTTT | CASSLMGQEKLFF | TRBD1 | - | TRBJ1-4 | TRBV5-4
TGCGCCAGCAGCCAACATCGGAGCACAGATACGCAGTATTTT | CASSQHRSTDTQYF | - | - | TRBJ2-3 | TRBV4-1
TGCAGTGCTAGAGATCCCTCCCGAAAGGCTCAGCCCCAGCATTTT | CSARDPSRKAQPQHF | - | - | TRBJ1-5 | TRBV20-1
TGTGCCAGCAGTTTGTCCCTTCCGATTTCGAACACCGGGGAGCTGTTTTTT | CASSLSLPISNTGELFF | - | - | TRBJ2-2 | TRBV6-2/TRBV6-3
TGTGCCAGCAGCTTCGGTGCCGACGAGCAGTACTTC | CASSFGADEQYF | - | - | TRBJ2-7 | TRBV7-9
TGTGCCAGCAGTCTAGCGGGAGGGCCGGGCGGGGAGCTGTTTTTT | CASSLAGGPGGELFF | TRBD2 | - | TRBJ2-2 | TRBV12-3/TRBV12-4
TGTGCCAGCAGCTTAGCAGTCAGAGGCGGCTACACCTTC | CASSLAVRGGYTF | - | - | TRBJ1-2 | TRBV7-2
TGTACCAGCAGTTCCCGTTGGGAGCGGGGGGCCCAATCCACAGATACGCAGTATTTT | CTSSSRWERGAQSTDTQYF | TRBD2 | - | TRBJ2-3 | TRBV12-3/TRBV12-4
TGTGCCAGCAGCTTAAAGCAGCACTACGAGCAGTACTTC | CASSLKQHYEQYF | - | many | TRBJ2-7 | TRBV5-5
TGTGCCAGCAGTCCAGGGTCGAGCGCGAACACCGGGGAGCTGTTTTTT | CASSPGSSANTGELFF | - | few | TRBJ2-2 | TRBV28
TGTGCCAGCAGTACTCCCGGGAGCGGCAATGAGCAGTTCTTC | CASSTPGSGNEQFF | - | few | TRBJ2-1 | TRBV25-1
TGTGCCAGCAGAAGTACAGGCAGGGAAAGGGAGACCCAGTACTTC | CASRSTGRERETQYF | - | few | TRBJ2-5 | TRBV28
TGCGCCAGCAGCCAACTGAATCTGGGACTAGCGGTGGTGGAGCAGTACTTC | CASSQLNLGLAVVEQYF | TRBD2 | - | TRBJ2-7 | TRBV4-1
TGCGCCAGCAGCGCTACAGGGAAAGAGACCCAGTACTTC | CASSATGKETQYF | - | few | TRBJ2-5 | TRBV5-1
TGTGCCAGCTCAACTCAAGCCTGGACTAGCGGGGCCCACGAGCAGTACTTC | CASSTQAWTSGAHEQYF | TRBD2 | - | TRBJ2-7 | TRBV18
TGTGCCAGCAGTTTCGAATCGGCAACGAACACCGGGGAGCTGTTTTTT | CASSFESATNTGELFF | - | - | TRBJ2-2 | TRBV28
TGTGCCAGCAGTTACAGGACAGGGCTCTATGGCTACACCTTC | CASSYRTGLYGYTF | TRBD1 | few | TRBJ1-2 | TRBV6-5
TGCAGTGCTAGGCAAACAGGAACCCTCAGAGATGAGCAGTTCTTC | CSARQTGTLRDEQFF | - | - | TRBJ2-1 | TRBV20-1
TGTGCCAGCAGCCAAGATCCCCGTGGGCTAGCGGGCGAGCAGTACTTC | CASSQDPRGLAGEQYF | TRBD2 | - | TRBJ2-7 | TRBV4-2
TGTGCCACCAGACCAAGACTAGCGGGAGGGTCCTACGAGCAGTACTTC | CATRPRLAGGSYEQYF | TRBD2 | - | TRBJ2-7 | TRBV15
TGTGCCATCAGTGAGTCGTCTGAGGGGCAGCCCCAGCATTTT | CAISESSEGQPQHF | - | - | TRBJ1-5 | TRBV10-3
TGTGCCAGCAGTGAAGCGACAGGGAATCAGCCCCAGCATTTT | CASSEATGNQPQHF | TRBD1 | - | TRBJ1-5 | TRBV6-1
TGTGCCAGCATAGGGTGGAACACTGAAGCTTTCTTT | CASIGWNTEAFF | - | - | TRBJ1-1 | TRBV28
TGCGCCAGCAGCTTGTCGGCAGACAATGAGCAGTTCTTC | CASSLSADNEQFF | - | few | TRBJ2-1 | TRBV5-1
TGCAGCGTTGTGGGGCCGCGGGACTCTACAGCTTATGGCTACACCTTC | CSVVGPRDSTAYGYTF | - | few | TRBJ1-2 | TRBV29-1
TGTGCCTGGAGTCAGGATAGCAATCAGCCCCAGCATTTT | CAWSQDSNQPQHF | - | few | TRBJ1-5 | TRBV30
TGTGCCTGGAGTTCGGCGTTCCTCGGCGGAGATACGCAGTATTTT | CAWSSAFLGGDTQYF | - | few | TRBJ2-3 | TRBV30
TGCAGTGCTAGCACCGGGACAGGGGGCGAGCAGTACTTC | CSASTGTGGEQYF | TRBD1 | few | TRBJ2-7 | TRBV20-1
TGTGCCAGCAGAGGCTTGGATTTGTTCAGGGGGCGAATTAGCAATCAGCCCCAGCATTTT | CASRGLDLFRGRISNQPQHF | TRBD1 | - | TRBJ1-5 | TRBV6-2/TRBV6-3
TGTGCCAGCAGTTTATCCCCGATGAGACTCGCAGATACGCAGTATTTT | CASSLSPMRLADTQYF | - | - | TRBJ2-3 | TRBV28
TGCAGCGTTGATCAGCTAGCGGGCGGATATCGTTACAATGAGCAGTTCTTC | CSVDQLAGGYRYNEQFF | TRBD2 | many | TRBJ2-1 | TRBV29-1
TGTGCCAGCAGCTTGGTGGGACAGCCCCACAATGAGCAGTTCTTC | CASSLVGQPHNEQFF | TRBD1 | few | TRBJ2-1 | TRBV7-2
TGTGCCAGCAGCACGACAGGGGGTGCGGCTTATTGGAACACTGAAGCTTTCTTT | CASSTTGGAAYWNTEAFF | TRBD1 | - | TRBJ1-1 | TRBV7-9
TGCGCCAGCAGCCAAGAATATCTCGGCTGGATGGACGAGCAGTACTTC | CASSQEYLGWMDEQYF | - | - | TRBJ2-7 | TRBV4-1
TGCAGTGCTCCTATACTGGACACCCTCCAAGAGACCCAGTACTTC | CSAPILDTLQETQYF | - | many | TRBJ2-5 | TRBV20-1
TGTGCCAGCACCGGACCGAGGGCGGGGGTCTTC | CASTGPRAGVF | TRBD2 | many | TRBJ2-1 | TRBV12-3/TRBV12-4
TGTGCCTGGAGTGTAGGGTACAATGAGCAGTTCTTC | CAWSVGYNEQFF | - | - | TRBJ2-1 | TRBV30
TGCGCCAGCAGCCACCTCCGGGAACCGCACACCATATATTTT | CASSHLREPHTIYF | - | few | TRBJ1-3 | TRBV4-3
TGCGCCAGCAGCCAAGAATTGGCCCAGGATGAGCAGTTCTTC | CASSQELAQDEQFF | - | few | TRBJ2-1 | TRBV4-1
TGTGCCAGCAGCGTACAGCCGAATAGCAATCAGCCCCAGCATTTT | CASSVQPNSNQPQHF | - | - | TRBJ1-5 | TRBV11-2
TGTGCCAGCAGCCAGACCGGGACCCTCTACAATGAGCAGTTCTTC | CASSQTGTLYNEQFF | - | - | TRBJ2-1 | TRBV6-2/TRBV6-3
TGCGCCAGCAGCTTGGCCGGGTCTCGGATGTATGAGCAGTTCTTC | CASSLAGSRMYEQFF | - | - | TRBJ2-1 | TRBV5-1